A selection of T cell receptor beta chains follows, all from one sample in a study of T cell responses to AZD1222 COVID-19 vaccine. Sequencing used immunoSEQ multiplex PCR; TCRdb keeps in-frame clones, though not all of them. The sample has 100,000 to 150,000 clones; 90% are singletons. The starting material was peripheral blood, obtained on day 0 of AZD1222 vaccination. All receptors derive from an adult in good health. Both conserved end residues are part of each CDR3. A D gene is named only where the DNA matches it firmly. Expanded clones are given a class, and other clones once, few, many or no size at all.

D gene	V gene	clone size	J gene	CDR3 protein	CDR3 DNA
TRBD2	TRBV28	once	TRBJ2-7	CASSFGLALSYEQYF	TGTGCCAGCAGTTTTGGACTAGCGCTGTCCTACGAGCAGTACTTC
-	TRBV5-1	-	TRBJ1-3	CASSLGQSLHLSGNTIYF	TGCGCCAGCAGCTTGGGACAGAGTCTTCATCTCTCTGGAAACACCATATATTTT
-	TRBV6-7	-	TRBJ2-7	CASSYSLGRRNEQYF	TGTGCCAGCAGTTACTCTCTAGGACGGCGAAACGAGCAGTACTTC
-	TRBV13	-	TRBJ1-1	CASGSQPGPMKAFF	TGTGCCAGCGGGTCTCAACCGGGACCGATGAAAGCTTTCTTT
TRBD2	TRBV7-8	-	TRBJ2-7	CASSSPTSGSSEQYF	TGTGCCAGCAGCTCCCCGACTAGCGGGAGCTCCGAGCAGTACTTC
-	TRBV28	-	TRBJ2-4	CASTLPGSNIQYF	TGTGCCAGCACTCTTCCCGGGAGCAACATTCAGTACTTC
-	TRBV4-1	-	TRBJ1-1	CASSRGQSGEAFF	TGCGCCAGCAGCCGCGGACAGTCAGGGGAAGCTTTCTTT
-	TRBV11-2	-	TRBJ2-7	CASSSRQNSYEQYF	TGTGCCAGCAGCTCACGACAGAACTCCTACGAGCAGTACTTC
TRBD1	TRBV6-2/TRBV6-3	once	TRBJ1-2	CASSTGTGGNYGYTF	TGTGCCAGCAGTACCGGGACAGGGGGGAACTATGGCTACACCTTC
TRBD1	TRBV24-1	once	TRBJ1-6	CATRGGTDSPLHF	TGTGCCACCAGAGGGGGCACAGATTCACCCCTCCACTTT
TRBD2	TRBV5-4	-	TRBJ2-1	CASSPSGSRNEQFF	TGTGCCAGCAGTCCTAGCGGGAGTAGGAATGAGCAGTTCTTC
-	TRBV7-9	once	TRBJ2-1	CASSSGTVNEQFF	TGTGCCAGCAGCTCCGGGACTGTTAATGAGCAGTTCTTC
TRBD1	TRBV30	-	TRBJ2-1	CAWRGDSSYNEQFF	TGTGCCTGGAGGGGGGACAGCTCCTACAATGAGCAGTTCTTC
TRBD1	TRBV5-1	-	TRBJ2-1	CASSLVGTGGMGEQFF	TGCGCCAGCAGCTTGGTAGGGACAGGGGGCATGGGGGAGCAGTTCTTC
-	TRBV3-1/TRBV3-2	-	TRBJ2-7	CASSQVSGHEQYF	TGTGCCAGCAGCCAAGTATCGGGTCACGAGCAGTACTTC
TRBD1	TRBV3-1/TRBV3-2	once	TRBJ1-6	CASSQGQGVSPLHF	TGTGCCAGCAGCCAAGGACAGGGGGTGTCACCCCTCCACTTT
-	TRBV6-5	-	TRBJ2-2	CASSSTRGPGELFF	TGTGCCAGCAGTTCTACCCGGGGTCCCGGGGAGCTGTTTTTT
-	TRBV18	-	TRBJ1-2	CASSMDSTNYGYTF	TGTGCCAGCTCAATGGACAGTACTAACTATGGCTACACCTTC
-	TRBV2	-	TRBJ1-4	CASSERPKTTNEKLFF	TGTGCCAGCAGTGAGAGGCCGAAAACAACTAATGAAAAACTGTTTTTT
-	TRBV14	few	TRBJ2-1	CASSDPGTSYNEQFF	TGTGCCAGCAGCGACCCCGGGACTTCCTACAATGAGCAGTTCTTC
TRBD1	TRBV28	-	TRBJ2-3	CASSSQSRTGNSDTQYF	TGTGCCAGCAGTTCGCAATCTAGGACAGGGAATTCAGATACGCAGTATTTT
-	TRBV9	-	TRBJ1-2	CASSDGTSGSGYTF	TGTGCCAGCAGCGATGGGACATCTGGGTCTGGCTACACCTTC
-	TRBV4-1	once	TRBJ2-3	CASSLKNREVSTDTQYF	TGCGCCAGCAGCCTCAAGAACAGGGAGGTTAGCACAGATACGCAGTATTTT
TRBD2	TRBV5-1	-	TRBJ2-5	CASSWEGQETQYF	TGCGCCAGCAGCTGGGAGGGACAAGAGACCCAGTACTTC
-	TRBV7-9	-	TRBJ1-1	CASSLGQNTEAFF	TGTGCCAGCAGCTTAGGGCAGAACACTGAAGCTTTCTTT
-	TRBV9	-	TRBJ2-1	CASSVGGLDYNEQFF	TGTGCCAGCAGCGTAGGGGGACTCGACTACAATGAGCAGTTCTTC
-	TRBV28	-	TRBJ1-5	CACRAGSGPQHF	TGTGCCTGTAGGGCGGGGAGCGGGCCCCAGCATTTT
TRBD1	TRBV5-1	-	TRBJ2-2	CASSTQQGSGELFF	TGCGCCAGCAGCACCCAACAGGGGTCCGGGGAGCTGTTTTTT
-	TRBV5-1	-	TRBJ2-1	CASRWAGASYNEQFF	TGCGCCAGCAGATGGGCAGGGGCTTCCTACAATGAGCAGTTCTTC
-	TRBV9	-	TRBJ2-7	CASSVGSQSYEQYF	TGTGCCAGCAGCGTAGGCAGCCAGTCCTACGAGCAGTACTTC
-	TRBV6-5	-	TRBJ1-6	CASSLWTEGNSPLHF	TGTGCCAGCAGTTTGTGGACAGAGGGTAATTCACCCCTCCACTTT
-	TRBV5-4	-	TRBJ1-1	CASGLNTEAFF	TGTGCCAGCGGTCTAAACACTGAAGCTTTCTTT
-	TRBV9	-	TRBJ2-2	CASSPLTRNTGELFF	TGTGCCAGCAGCCCACTGACGAGAAACACCGGGGAGCTGTTTTTT
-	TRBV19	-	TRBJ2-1	CASSIAGTTYNEQFF	TGTGCCAGTAGTATAGCGGGGACAACCTACAATGAGCAGTTCTTC
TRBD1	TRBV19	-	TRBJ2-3	CASTPGGGTDTQYF	TGTGCCAGTACCCCAGGGGGAGGCACAGATACGCAGTATTTT
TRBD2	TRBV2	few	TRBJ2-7	CASSPLAGLSHEQYF	TGTGCCAGCAGTCCTCTAGCGGGACTTTCCCACGAGCAGTACTTC
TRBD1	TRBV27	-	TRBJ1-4	CASSSPRQGGLEEKLFF	TGTGCCAGCAGTTCACCGCGACAGGGGGGACTGGAGGAAAAACTGTTTTTT
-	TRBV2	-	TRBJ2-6	CASSEGGAGANVLTF	TGTGCCAGCAGTGAAGGGGGGGCTGGGGCCAACGTCCTGACTTTC
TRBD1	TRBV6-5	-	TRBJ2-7	CACAGTGGEQYF	TGTGCCTGTGCCGGGACAGGGGGCGAGCAGTACTTC
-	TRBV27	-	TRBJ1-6	CASSLNRAISYNSPLHF	TGTGCCAGCAGTTTAAACAGGGCGATATCCTATAATTCACCCCTCCACTTT
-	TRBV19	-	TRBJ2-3	CASSEKGDTQYF	TGTGCCAGTAGCGAAAAGGGGGATACGCAGTATTTT
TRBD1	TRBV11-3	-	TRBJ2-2	CASSRTGGVGELFF	TGTGCCAGCAGCCGGACAGGGGGGGTCGGGGAGCTGTTTTTT
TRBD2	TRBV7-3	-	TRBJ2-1	CASSLESRTSGYNEQFF	TGTGCCAGCAGCTTAGAGTCCCGGACTAGCGGCTACAATGAGCAGTTCTTC
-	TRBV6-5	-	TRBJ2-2	CASTSQYTGELFF	TGTGCCAGCACCTCCCAGTACACCGGGGAGCTGTTTTTT
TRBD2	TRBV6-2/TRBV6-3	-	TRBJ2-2	CASSWGGAGELFF	TGTGCCAGCAGTTGGGGGGGAGCCGGGGAGCTGTTTTTT
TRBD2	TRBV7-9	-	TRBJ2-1	CASSLGLSGTPWRNEQFF	TGTGCCAGCAGCTTAGGGCTTAGCGGGACGCCTTGGAGGAATGAGCAGTTCTTC
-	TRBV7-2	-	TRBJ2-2	CASLRVARTGELFF	TGTGCCAGCCTCCGGGTCGCCAGAACCGGGGAGCTGTTTTTT
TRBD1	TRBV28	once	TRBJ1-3	CASSKTGEGNTIYF	TGTGCCAGCAGTAAAACAGGGGAGGGAAACACCATATATTTT
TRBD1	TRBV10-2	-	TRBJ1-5	CASTQGSQPQHF	TGCGCCAGCACACAGGGGAGTCAGCCCCAGCATTTT
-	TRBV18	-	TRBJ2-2	CASSGTSANTGELFF	TGTGCCAGCTCAGGGACCAGCGCGAACACCGGGGAGCTGTTTTTT
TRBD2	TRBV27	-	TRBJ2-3	CASSSKGGTSGAKMYF	TGTGCCAGCAGTTCAAAGGGGGGGACTAGCGGGGCTAAAATGTATTTT
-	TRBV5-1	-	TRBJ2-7	CASKFDLPTYEQYF	TGCGCCAGCAAGTTCGATCTCCCTACCTACGAGCAGTACTTC
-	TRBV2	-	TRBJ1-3	CASSGGPIQIITGNTIYF	TGTGCCAGCAGTGGGGGCCCAATCCAGATAATAACTGGAAACACCATATATTTT